Listed below are T cell receptor beta chains from one sample, sequenced in a study of blood T cells in healthy people across ages. In TCRdb, the 5' RACE reads were re-called with MiXCR into one record per CDR3 protein. The sample includes 750,000 to 850,000 distinct CDR3 sequences, about 25% of them seen just once. The same data also contributed to another study, on T cells of mothers and their children.

The source material was blood. These receptor sequences come from a boy between 10 and 17 years old in good health. Both conserved end residues are part of each CDR3. The D gene is left open where the match is weak. Clone size, where shown, is once, few, many, or a class for clones that have expanded.

TRBJ1-6 | - | TRBV6-4 | TRBD1 | CASSDSTGGNSPLHF | TGTGCCAGCAGTGACTCGACAGGGGGGAATTCACCCCTCCACTTT
TRBJ2-7 | - | TRBV29-1 | - | CSVEDQDGYEQYF | TGCAGCGTTGAAGATCAGGACGGATACGAGCAGTACTTC
TRBJ2-3 | - | TRBV4-1 | TRBD2 | CASSHLAGLAGKDTQYF | TGCGCCAGCAGCCATCTGGCTGGACTAGCGGGAAAAGATACGCAGTATTTT
TRBJ2-7 | few | TRBV5-1 | TRBD2 | CASSRFGLAGYFYEQYF | TGCGCCAGCAGCCGATTCGGACTAGCGGGTTACTTCTACGAGCAGTACTTC
TRBJ2-1 | - | TRBV28 | TRBD1 | CASSLPGTGSYNEQFF | TGTGCCAGCAGTCTCCCAGGGACAGGGTCCTACAATGAGCAGTTCTTC
TRBJ1-2 | - | TRBV7-2 | - | CASLGGDWDYGYTF | TGTGCCAGCTTGGGGGGGGACTGGGACTATGGCTACACCTTC
TRBJ2-3 | - | TRBV7-2 | TRBD2 | CASSSSGSRYF | TGTGCCAGCAGCTCTAGCGGGAGTCGGTATTTT
TRBJ2-2 | - | TRBV4-3 | - | CASSQELRVWNTGELFF | TGCGCCAGCAGCCAAGAGTTAAGAGTTTGGAACACCGGGGAGCTGTTTTTT
TRBJ1-6 | - | TRBV20-1 | TRBD1 | CSAQGARDSPLHF | TGCAGTGCCCAGGGGGCTAGGGATTCACCCCTCCACTTT
TRBJ2-4 | few | TRBV3-1 | TRBD1 | CASSQRSGTGENIQYF | TGTGCCAGCAGTCAACGATCCGGGACAGGGGAAAACATTCAGTACTTC
TRBJ2-7 | once | TRBV29-1 | - | CSVEDDTDLGYEQYF | TGCAGCGTTGAGGATGACACGGACCTCGGCTACGAGCAGTACTTC
TRBJ2-5 | once | TRBV7-6 | - | CASSSYPRGPSGWETQYF | TGTGCCAGCAGCTCTTATCCCCGGGGGCCCTCCGGGTGGGAGACCCAGTACTTC
TRBJ2-7 | few | TRBV5-1 | - | CASSLADISYEQYF | TGCGCCAGCAGCTTGGCCGACATCTCCTACGAGCAGTACTTC
TRBJ1-2 | few | TRBV5-1 | TRBD1 | CASSTQGARGYGYTF | TGCGCCAGCAGTACTCAGGGGGCGCGGGGCTATGGCTACACCTTC
TRBJ2-5 | - | TRBV11-2 | TRBD2 | CASSEEFLAGWKETQYF | TGTGCCAGCAGCGAGGAGTTTCTAGCGGGATGGAAAGAGACCCAGTACTTC
TRBJ2-1 | - | TRBV28 | TRBD1 | CASTQGVWLYEQFF | TGTGCCAGCACCCAGGGGGTCTGGCTTTATGAGCAGTTCTTC
TRBJ2-4 | few | TRBV28 | TRBD1 | CASSLTGQGLAKNIQYF | TGTGCCAGCAGTTTAACGGGACAGGGGTTAGCCAAAAACATTCAGTACTTC
TRBJ1-2 | - | TRBV7-9 | - | CASSLARGDYGYTF | TGTGCCAGCAGCTTAGCGCGGGGGGACTATGGCTACACCTTC
TRBJ2-5 | - | TRBV29-1 | TRBD2 | CSGGRGGGAQETQYF | TGCAGCGGCGGACGGGGCGGGGGGGCCCAAGAGACCCAGTACTTC
TRBJ1-1 | - | TRBV29-1 | - | CSVDWGYDTEAFF | TGCAGCGTTGATTGGGGGTATGACACTGAAGCTTTCTTT
TRBJ1-6 | - | TRBV12-3/TRBV12-4 | - | CASSFRGYDSPLHF | TGTGCCAGCAGTTTCCGGGGATACGACTCACCCCTCCACTTT
TRBJ2-5 | few | TRBV20-1 | - | CSARTDHPQETQYF | TGCAGTGCTAGGACAGACCACCCCCAAGAGACCCAGTACTTC
TRBJ2-3 | many | TRBV7-3 | - | CASSTMPPDTQYF | TGTGCCAGCAGCACTATGCCGCCAGATACGCAGTATTTT
TRBJ2-7 | - | TRBV7-2 | TRBD2 | CASSFPERGTYEQYF | TGTGCCAGCAGCTTCCCCGAGCGGGGTACCTACGAGCAGTACTTC
TRBJ2-5 | few | TRBV7-3 | - | CASSISGQGETQYF | TGTGCCAGCAGCATTTCAGGCCAGGGAGAGACCCAGTACTTC
TRBJ2-1 | - | TRBV20-1 | TRBD2 | CSARITSGRGNEQFF | TGCAGTGCTAGAATTACTAGCGGGAGAGGAAATGAGCAGTTCTTC
TRBJ1-4 | - | TRBV12-3/TRBV12-4 | - | CASSLGSPRNEKLFF | TGTGCCAGCAGTTTGGGATCTCCGCGGAATGAAAAACTGTTTTTT
TRBJ1-5 | - | TRBV28 | TRBD1 | CASTDRSQPQHF | TGTGCCAGCACGGACAGGTCTCAGCCCCAGCATTTT
TRBJ2-2 | few | TRBV20-1 | - | CSARAILSNTGELFF | TGCAGTGCTAGAGCGATTCTTTCAAACACCGGGGAGCTGTTTTTT
TRBJ2-3 | few | TRBV27 | - | CASSLFGGDTQYF | TGTGCCAGCAGTTTATTCGGGGGTGATACGCAGTATTTT
TRBJ2-7 | - | TRBV5-5 | - | CASSLEEGPYSYEQYF | TGTGCCAGCAGCTTGGAAGAAGGGCCCTACTCCTACGAGCAGTACTTC
TRBJ1-4 | few | TRBV28 | - | CASSFWMSNEKLFF | TGTGCCAGCAGTTTCTGGATGTCTAATGAAAAACTGTTTTTT
TRBJ2-3 | - | TRBV6-5 | - | CASSYEGLRTDTQYF | TGTGCCAGCAGTTACGAGGGTTTACGCACAGATACGCAGTATTTT
TRBJ2-5 | - | TRBV2 | - | CASRAGQNQETQYF | TGTGCCAGCAGAGCGGGACAGAACCAAGAGACCCAGTACTTC
TRBJ1-1 | few | TRBV6-5 | - | CASVGVRNTEAFF | TGTGCCAGCGTAGGCGTTAGGAACACTGAAGCTTTCTTT
TRBJ2-3 | many | TRBV27 | - | CASSYSRDTQYF | TGTGCCAGCAGTTACTCAAGAGATACGCAGTATTTT
TRBJ2-7 | - | TRBV10-3 | - | CAISTGTSSYEQYF | TGTGCCATCAGCACCGGGACATCCTCCTACGAGCAGTACTTC
TRBJ2-6 | - | TRBV25-1 | - | CASSPDRPSGANVLTF | TGTGCCAGCAGTCCGGACAGACCTTCTGGGGCCAACGTCCTGACTTTC
TRBJ1-1 | few | TRBV6-6 | - | CASSPLGGVNTEAFF | TGTGCCAGCAGTCCCCTCGGCGGGGTGAACACTGAAGCTTTCTTT
TRBJ2-7 | few | TRBV20-1 | - | CSARVRASYEQYF | TGCAGTGCTAGAGTGAGGGCATCCTACGAGCAGTACTTC
TRBJ1-2 | - | TRBV27 | - | CASCSELNYGYTF | TGTGCCAGCTGCAGCGAGTTGAACTATGGCTACACCTTC